The rows below give T cell receptor beta chains drawn from one sample of a study of T cells after yellow fever vaccination. Each CDR3 protein gets one entry after TCRdb re-called the 5' RACE reads with MiXCR. The table shows 350,000 or so distinct CDR3 sequences, with less than 9.5% occurring only once. Sequencing was performed on PBMCs, taken about 49 days after the first yellow fever vaccination. The source is a young man who received the YFV17D yellow fever vaccine. The CDR3 runs from the conserved cysteine through the conserved F or W. D genes are given only for firm matches. Only part of the rows carry a size: once, few, many, or a class if the clone is expanded.

>TRBJ2-5|TRBV7-2|few|-
TGTGCCAGCAGTCCTCGAGGGGCGCGGGGAGAGACCCAGTACTTC
CASSPRGARGETQYF
>TRBJ1-1|TRBV28|-|TRBD1
TGTGCCAGCGGATCCCAGGGACAGAACCTTGAAGCTTTCTTT
CASGSQGQNLEAFF
>TRBJ1-2|TRBV29-1|-|-
TGCAGCGTCGCCGGACAGAACTATGGCTACACCTTC
CSVAGQNYGYTF
>TRBJ2-5|TRBV19|-|-
TGTGCCAGTAGTATCGCACCAAGCCAAGAGACCCAGTACTTC
CASSIAPSQETQYF
>TRBJ2-3|TRBV1|-|-
TGCACCAGCAGCCAAGATAAGCCTTCTGAGGGGGCGGCGGATACGCAGTATTTT
CTSSQDKPSEGAADTQYF
>TRBJ2-5|TRBV10-1|-|TRBD1
TGCGCCAGCAGGGCCGGACAGGCCGCGGACGAGACCCAGTACTTC
CASRAGQAADETQYF
>TRBJ2-7|TRBV4-1|-|TRBD1
TGCGCCAGCAGCCAACTCGGGACAGCCTCCTACGAGCAGTACTTC
CASSQLGTASYEQYF
>TRBJ2-3|TRBV30|few|TRBD1
TGTGCCTGGAGTTCACAGGGGGGCACAGATACGCAGTATTTT
CAWSSQGGTDTQYF
>TRBJ2-1|TRBV11-3|-|-
TGTGCCAGCAGCTTAGATGCGGCAGGGTGGGGCAATGAGCAGTTCTTC
CASSLDAAGWGNEQFF
>TRBJ2-4|TRBV3-1|few|TRBD1
TGTGCCAGCTCCCGATCTGAAACAGGGGGGTACATTCAGTACTTC
CASSRSETGGYIQYF
>TRBJ2-1|TRBV3-1|many|TRBD2
TGTGCCAGCAGCCCCGGGACTAGCGGGGGCCGACCGTACAATGAGCAGTTCTTC
CASSPGTSGGRPYNEQFF
>TRBJ2-6|TRBV9|-|-
TGTGCCAGCGGCCAAAGCGGTAACTCTGGGGCCAACGTCCTGACTTTC
CASGQSGNSGANVLTF
>TRBJ1-2|TRBV5-4|few|-
TGTGCCAGCAGCGGCGCTCCAGCAGCGCAGGCCGGCGGCTATGGCTACACCTTC
CASSGAPAAQAGGYGYTF
>TRBJ2-1|TRBV12-3/TRBV12-4|few|-
TGTGCCAGCAGGAGGAGCTCCTACAATGAGCAGTTCTTC
CASRRSSYNEQFF
>TRBJ2-1|TRBV5-1|-|-
TGCGCCAGCAGCCACGACAGTCCGCCGTGGAATGAGCAGTTCTTC
CASSHDSPPWNEQFF
>TRBJ2-1|TRBV5-1|few|-
TGCGCCAGCAGCGCCCAAAATGGTGAGCAGTTCTTC
CASSAQNGEQFF